Listed below are T cell receptor beta chains from one sample, sequenced in a study of cytomegalovirus exposure and HLA in healthy donors. The method was immunoSEQ multiplex PCR; TCRdb's version includes in-frame clones alone and lacks a portion of them. This sample's table reports approximately 200,000 clones. The material sequenced was PBMCs. The receptors stem from a boy between 5 and 17 years old in good health and CMV-seronegative. CDR3s include the opening cysteine and the closing phenylalanine or tryptophan. The D gene is left open where the match is weak.

v_call: TRBV15
d_call: TRBD1
j_call: TRBJ2-2
cdr3_aa: CATSVDRGLPGELFF
cdr3_nt: TGTGCCACCAGCGTGGACAGGGGGCTTCCCGGGGAGCTGTTTTTT

v_call: TRBV7-2
d_call: TRBD2
j_call: TRBJ2-5
cdr3_aa: CASSLVGRPGIAGMETQYF
cdr3_nt: TGTGCCAGCAGCTTAGTCGGCCGGCCTGGAATAGCGGGGATGGAGACCCAGTACTTC

v_call: TRBV7-3
d_call: TRBD1
j_call: TRBJ2-2
cdr3_aa: CASSPRTGANTGELFF
cdr3_nt: TGTGCCAGCAGCCCCCGGACAGGGGCGAACACCGGGGAGCTGTTTTTT

v_call: TRBV10-3
d_call: -
j_call: TRBJ2-5
cdr3_aa: CAISQRQEETQYF
cdr3_nt: TGTGCCATCAGCCAAAGACAGGAAGAGACCCAGTACTTC

v_call: TRBV18
d_call: TRBD1
j_call: TRBJ2-3
cdr3_aa: CASSHDRVGRTDTQYF
cdr3_nt: TGTGCCAGCTCTCACGACAGGGTAGGGCGCACAGATACGCAGTATTTT

v_call: TRBV6-5
d_call: -
j_call: TRBJ1-5
cdr3_aa: CASSYRTVGLWPQHF
cdr3_nt: TGTGCCAGCAGTTACCGGACTGTGGGTTTATGGCCCCAGCATTTT

v_call: TRBV30
d_call: -
j_call: TRBJ2-7
cdr3_aa: CAWKIGGGAGQYF
cdr3_nt: TGTGCCTGGAAAATAGGAGGGGGGGCCGGGCAGTACTTC

v_call: TRBV30
d_call: -
j_call: TRBJ2-2
cdr3_aa: CAWSSQRRELFF
cdr3_nt: TGTGCCTGGAGTTCTCAGCGCAGGGAGCTGTTTTTT

v_call: TRBV5-1
d_call: TRBD1
j_call: TRBJ1-2
cdr3_aa: CASSADRGQSYGYTF
cdr3_nt: TGCGCCAGCAGCGCGGACAGGGGGCAGTCCTATGGCTACACCTTC

v_call: TRBV18
d_call: -
j_call: TRBJ1-1
cdr3_aa: CASSASSQNTEAFF
cdr3_nt: TGTGCCAGCTCAGCCAGTTCCCAGAACACTGAAGCTTTCTTT

v_call: TRBV6-5
d_call: -
j_call: TRBJ2-2
cdr3_aa: CASSYQNTGELFF
cdr3_nt: TGTGCCAGCAGTTACCAGAACACCGGGGAGCTGTTTTTT

v_call: TRBV30
d_call: TRBD2
j_call: TRBJ2-3
cdr3_aa: CAWSPGGSKDTQYF
cdr3_nt: TGTGCCTGGAGTCCGGGGGGTTCTAAAGATACGCAGTATTTT

v_call: TRBV5-1
d_call: -
j_call: TRBJ2-5
cdr3_aa: CASRDWAGETQYF
cdr3_nt: TGCGCCAGCCGGGATTGGGCTGGAGAGACCCAGTACTTC

v_call: TRBV4-1
d_call: -
j_call: TRBJ2-7
cdr3_aa: CASSHVGGPYEQYF
cdr3_nt: TGCGCCAGCAGCCATGTGGGGGGGCCCTACGAGCAGTACTTC

v_call: TRBV7-8
d_call: -
j_call: TRBJ2-7
cdr3_aa: CASSLAREEQYF
cdr3_nt: TGTGCCAGCAGCTTAGCTAGAGAGGAGCAGTACTTC

v_call: TRBV4-2
d_call: -
j_call: TRBJ1-1
cdr3_aa: CASKGEYTEAFF
cdr3_nt: TGTGCCAGCAAAGGGGAATACACTGAGGCTTTCTTT

v_call: TRBV5-1
d_call: -
j_call: TRBJ1-4
cdr3_aa: CASSLAPGVGIATNEKLFF
cdr3_nt: TGCGCCAGCAGCTTGGCACCCGGCGTCGGGATTGCAACTAATGAAAAACTGTTTTTT

v_call: TRBV7-2
d_call: -
j_call: TRBJ1-1
cdr3_aa: CASSLYRGLPEAFF
cdr3_nt: TGTGCCAGCAGCTTATACCGGGGTTTACCTGAAGCTTTCTTT

v_call: TRBV27
d_call: TRBD1
j_call: TRBJ1-6
cdr3_aa: CASSRTGSVNSPLHF
cdr3_nt: TGTGCCAGCAGCCGGACAGGGTCAGTGAATTCACCCCTCCACTTT

v_call: TRBV18
d_call: -
j_call: TRBJ1-5
cdr3_aa: CASSPDSNQPQHF
cdr3_nt: TGTGCCAGCTCACCCGACAGTAATCAGCCCCAGCATTTT

v_call: TRBV28
d_call: -
j_call: TRBJ2-2
cdr3_aa: CASSSWRANTGELFF
cdr3_nt: TGTGCCAGCAGTTCGTGGCGGGCGAACACCGGGGAGCTGTTTTTT

v_call: TRBV27
d_call: TRBD2
j_call: TRBJ2-3
cdr3_aa: CASSPGLAGAEITDTQYF
cdr3_nt: TGTGCCAGCAGTCCCGGACTAGCGGGGGCCGAAATCACAGATACGCAGTATTTT

v_call: TRBV7-2
d_call: TRBD2
j_call: TRBJ2-1
cdr3_aa: CATSGGRINEQFF
cdr3_nt: TGTGCCACAAGCGGGGGGCGAATCAATGAGCAGTTCTTC

v_call: TRBV5-1
d_call: TRBD1
j_call: TRBJ1-1
cdr3_aa: CASSSGQVGTEAFF
cdr3_nt: TGCGCCAGCAGCTCGGGACAGGTCGGGACTGAAGCTTTCTTT

v_call: TRBV6-1
d_call: -
j_call: TRBJ1-2
cdr3_aa: CASSPRGDNGYTF
cdr3_nt: TGTGCCAGCAGCCCCCGGGGGGATAATGGCTACACCTTC

v_call: TRBV20-1
d_call: -
j_call: TRBJ2-3
cdr3_aa: CSNSITDTQYF
cdr3_nt: TGCAGTAATAGTATCACAGATACGCAGTATTTT

v_call: TRBV18
d_call: TRBD2
j_call: TRBJ2-1
cdr3_aa: CASSLSGGAYNEQFF
cdr3_nt: TGTGCCAGCTCACTTAGCGGGGGGGCCTACAATGAGCAGTTCTTC

v_call: TRBV30
d_call: TRBD2
j_call: TRBJ2-5
cdr3_aa: CAFRLAGVETQYF
cdr3_nt: TGTGCCTTCCGGTTAGCGGGGGTAGAGACCCAGTACTTC

v_call: TRBV19
d_call: -
j_call: TRBJ1-1
cdr3_aa: CASSIGAALNTEAFF
cdr3_nt: TGTGCCAGTAGTATTGGGGCAGCCCTGAACACTGAAGCTTTCTTT

v_call: TRBV11-2
d_call: TRBD1
j_call: TRBJ2-2
cdr3_aa: CASRRAVAGGTGELFF
cdr3_nt: TGTGCCAGCAGACGTGCTGTGGCAGGGGGCACCGGGGAGCTGTTTTTT

v_call: TRBV5-8
d_call: -
j_call: TRBJ2-1
cdr3_aa: CASSLKAVEQFF
cdr3_nt: TGTGCCAGCAGCTTAAAAGCGGTCGAGCAGTTCTTC

v_call: TRBV5-6
d_call: -
j_call: TRBJ2-1
cdr3_aa: CASRRGGPYNEQFF
cdr3_nt: TGTGCCAGCAGAAGAGGGGGACCCTACAATGAGCAGTTCTTC

v_call: TRBV30
d_call: -
j_call: TRBJ2-1
cdr3_aa: CAWAFLGAGALDEQFF
cdr3_nt: TGTGCCTGGGCCTTCCTCGGGGCGGGGGCGCTTGATGAGCAGTTCTTC

v_call: TRBV7-6
d_call: -
j_call: TRBJ2-6
cdr3_aa: CASSLAVQDGFLGANVLTF
cdr3_nt: TGTGCCAGCAGCTTAGCGGTACAGGACGGTTTTCTTGGGGCCAACGTCCTGACTTTC

v_call: TRBV30
d_call: TRBD1
j_call: TRBJ1-2
cdr3_aa: CAWSVPGTGLRYTF
cdr3_nt: TGTGCCTGGAGTGTACCCGGGACAGGCTTGCGCTACACCTTC

v_call: TRBV28
d_call: -
j_call: TRBJ1-1
cdr3_aa: CASSTDLNTEAFF
cdr3_nt: TGTGCCAGCAGTACAGACCTGAACACTGAAGCTTTCTTT

v_call: TRBV6-5
d_call: -
j_call: TRBJ1-3
cdr3_aa: CASSYSPANSGNTIYF
cdr3_nt: TGTGCCAGCAGTTACTCCCCCGCGAACTCTGGAAACACCATATATTTT